The source of this TCR beta chain is a study of T cell changes during pregnancy in multiple sclerosis. Sequencing used immunoSEQ multiplex PCR; TCRdb keeps in-frame clones, though not all of them. This sample has about 38,000 clones, with over 85% found just once. Germline-derived CDR1 and CDR2 are WSHSY and SAAADI. The CDR3 contains 15 residues. V was pared by 6 bases and J by 6 bases, with 7 bases of the junction left unmatched. The receptor was derived from a female donor with multiple sclerosis, enrolled in a pregnancy study. This specimen consisted of CD4+ T cells from peripheral blood mononuclear cells, obtained before pregnancy. The chain uses TRBV10-2 and TRBJ1-4; TRBD1 matches 10 bases. The CDR3 spells CASRDFGTGDEKLFF. CDR3 coding DNA: TGCGCCAGCAGGGATTTCGGGACAGGGGATGAAAAACTGTTTTTT.